Following are 19 T cell receptor beta chains from one sample sequenced in a study of shared clonotypes between healthy human individuals. TCRdb's table, derived via immunoSEQ multiplex PCR, lists solely in-frame clones and lacks some. In the table there are roughly 500,000 clones, approximately 78% of which are singletons. Sequencing was performed on PBMCs. The receptors derive from a woman aged 40 to 55 in good health. Some clones in this sample may be carry-over from other donors' samples.

This chain joins TRBV5-8 and TRBJ1-1; TRBD1 matches at 11 bases. The CDR3 length is 14 residues. Trimming removed 4 bases from V and 11 bases from J; junction bases left unmatched: 10. Germline V gives CDR1 SGHTS, CDR2 YDEGEE. The CDR3: CASSLGQGVRFAFF. CDR3 coding DNA: TGTGCCAGCAGCCTGGGACAGGGGGTTAGGTTCGCTTTCTTT.

The V call is TRBV5-6, the J call TRBJ2-7; 12 nucleotides align to TRBD2. J was trimmed by 2 bases and V by 4 bases; bases with no gene match: 10. This CDR3 spans 17 amino acids. Germline V CDR1 and CDR2: SGHDT, YYEEEE. The CDR3, as DNA: TGTGCCAGCAGCCCCGGACTAGCGGGACCCCGGGCCTACGAGCAGTACTTC. Protein product: CASSPGLAGPRAYEQYF.

This clone has just a few counts. The CDR3 DNA reads TGTGCCAGCAGCCCTCGGACAGCGAACACCGGGGAGCTGTTTTTT. It specifies CASSPRTANTGELFF. This chain links TRBV7-3 with TRBJ2-2, with D possibly matching TRBD1 (6 bases). This CDR3 region has 15 residues. V lost 5 bases and J 0 bases, leaving 10 bases between the germline ends. The germline CDR1 and CDR2 sequences are SGHTA and FQGTGA.

The count of this clone is one. This sample also contains other DNA sequences that code for the same CDR3. The CDR3 region has the DNA TGTGCCGTTGGGCAGGGAGTCGAGCAGTACTTC. This gives the protein CAVGQGVEQYF. The chain employs TRBV6-5 and TRBJ2-7; D may match TRBD1 or TRBD2 (5 bases each). This CDR3 spans 11 amino acids. V lost 11 bases, J lost 6 bases, and 14 bases lay in between. From germline, CDR1 is MNHEY and CDR2 SVGAGI.

V and J are TRBV7-9 and TRBJ2-1; D tentatively fits TRBD1 or TRBD2 (6 bases each). This CDR3 is built from 16 residues. Between the trimmed V and J ends, which lost 5 bases and 5 bases, there was a span of 19 bases. Germline CDR1 and CDR2: SEHNR and FQNEAQ (reference sequence). Written as DNA, the CDR3 is TGTGCCAGCAGCCGGACCGGGGGCTCCGCCAACAATGAGCAGTTCTTC. Protein sequence: CASSRTGGSANNEQFF.

V gene TRBV28 combines with J gene TRBJ1-3; no clear D gene. Germline values: CDR1 MDHEN, CDR2 SYDVKM. This CDR3 is 15 amino acids long. V was shortened by 5 bases and J by 3 bases, with 14 bases between the two germline ends. The CDR3 is CASSQIGQDGNTIYF. In nucleotides, the CDR3 is TGTGCCAGCAGTCAGATAGGGCAGGATGGAAACACCATATATTTT.

As to this clone: Distinct nucleotide sequences in the sample also encode this CDR3. CDR3 protein: CASSLTGTGELFF. CDR3 DNA sequence: TGTGCCAGCAGTTTAACGGGCACCGGGGAGCTGTTTTTT. The V gene is TRBV27, the J gene TRBJ2-2; D gene ambiguous. The CDR3 spans 13 residues. Germline CDR1 is MNHEY and CDR2 is SMNVEV (reference sequence). The V and J ends lost 2 bases and 4 bases respectively, with 5 bases between them.

This sequence joins TRBV7-8 and TRBJ2-5; D might be TRBD1 or TRBD2, each matching 7 bases. This CDR3 is 16 amino acids long. Between the trimmed V and J ends, which lost 3 bases and 3 bases, there was a span of 17 bases. The germline gives CDR1 SGHVS, CDR2 FQNEAQ. The DNA of the CDR3 is TGTGCCAGCAGCTTCTATCCAGGGGGGGGGAAAGAGACCCAGTACTTC. Protein sequence: CASSFYPGGGKETQYF.

On this clone: This may come from a read error, since a much larger clone is one base off. The same CDR3 can be traced to other DNA sequences in this sample. The V gene is TRBV28, the J gene TRBJ2-7; D gene unclear. Germline-derived CDR1 and CDR2 are MDHEN and SYDVKM. The CDR3 loop spans 11 amino acids. Deletions cut 3 bases from V and 5 bases from J, with 5 bases between. CDR3 DNA sequence: TGTGCCAGCAGTTTCCTCCACGAGCAGTACTTC. It yields the protein CASSFLHEQYF. The full variable domain, its missing parts supplied by reference TRBV28 and TRBJ2-7, is DVKVTQSSRYLVKRTGEKVFLECVQDMDHENMFWYRQDPGLGLRLIYFSYDVKMKEKGDIPEGYSVSREKKERFSLILESASTNQTSMYLCASSFLHEQYFGPGTRLTVT.

The chain links TRBV18 to TRBJ2-7; D unresolved. Germline V gene sequence: CDR1 KGHSH, CDR2 LQKENI. V lost 3 bases and J 3 bases, leaving 18 bases between the germline ends. This CDR3 comprises 16 residues. The CDR3 DNA is TGTGCCAGCTCACCCCCCCAGAAGCCCGGAATCTACGAGCAGTACTTC. It translates to CASSPPQKPGIYEQYF.

The V and J genes are TRBV7-9 and TRBJ2-1; TRBD1 might be the D (5 bases). The CDR3 has 16 residues. The germline CDR1 and CDR2 sequences are SEHNR and FQNEAQ (reference sequence). V was trimmed by 5 bases and J by 9 bases, leaving 23 bases between them. The CDR3 reads CASSPQRQRLVGEQFF. As DNA, the CDR3 is TGTGCCAGCAGCCCCCAGAGACAGAGGCTCGTCGGTGAGCAGTTCTTC.

V gene TRBV15 combines with J gene TRBJ2-1, with 10 bases aligning to TRBD1. Germline CDR1 reads LNHNV; CDR2 reads YYDKDF (reference sequence). The CDR3 sequence is 17 residues long. The junction had 8 bases not matched to a gene; V was cut back by 3 bases and J by 3 bases. In DNA form, the CDR3 reads TGTGCCACCAGCAGTCCCGGGACAGGGGCGAACTACAATGAGCAGTTCTTC. Protein: CATSSPGTGANYNEQFF.

The chain employs TRBV7-9 and TRBJ2-1, with D maybe TRBD1 (6 bases). The length of the CDR3 is 13 residues. Germline CDR1 is SEHNR and CDR2 is FQNEAQ (reference sequence). Deletions cut 10 bases from V and 3 bases from J, with 13 bases between. Here the CDR3 reads CATDLQGYNEQFF. As DNA, the CDR3 is TGTGCCACCGATCTACAGGGCTACAATGAGCAGTTCTTC.

The V and J genes are TRBV9 and TRBJ2-7, with 7 bases fitting TRBD2. V dropped 4 bases and J dropped 3; count of bases not matched to a gene: 4. The CDR3 sequence is 13 residues long. The germline gives CDR1 SGDLS, CDR2 YYNGEE. Here the CDR3 DNA reads TGTGCCAGCAGCCCATCGGGGGGCTACGAGCAGTACTTC. This sequence encodes CASSPSGGYEQYF.

The chain uses TRBV28 and TRBJ1-1; D is ambiguous. V was pared by 2 bases and J by 6 bases, with 19 bases between. CDR1 and CDR2 (germline): MDHEN, SYDVKM. This CDR3 has 16 amino acids. The CDR3 sequence: CASSLTAGSATPEAFF. In nucleotides, the CDR3 is TGTGCCAGCAGTTTAACCGCCGGTTCGGCCACACCTGAAGCTTTCTTT.

This clone was seen a single time. The gene calls are TRBV30 and TRBJ1-4; maybe TRBD1 (6 bases). The CDR3 is 14 amino acids. The V gene lost 6 bases and the J gene lost 0 bases, with 11 bases spanning the gap. Per germline, CDR1 GTSNPN and CDR2 SVGIG (reference sequence). CDR3 in DNA: TGTGCCTGCCCGGCAGGGGCAACTAATGAAAAACTGTTTTTT. This encodes CACPAGATNEKLFF.

The chain joins TRBV18 to TRBJ2-3; a possible D gene is TRBD2 (7 bases). The CDR3 has 15 residues. The germline CDR1 and CDR2 sequences are KGHSH and LQKENI. V was clipped by 3 bases and J by 5 bases, with 15 bases between them. For the CDR3, the DNA is TGTGCCAGCTCACCGGAGCGGGACATGGGAGATACGCAGTATTTT. Protein: CASSPERDMGDTQYF.

This rearrangement joins TRBV19 to TRBJ2-2; D gene uncertain. Germline CDR1 reads LNHDA; CDR2 reads SQIVND (reference sequence). The CDR3 totals 14 residues. V was pared by 1 base and J by 2 bases, with 5 bases between. The CDR3 is CASSIGGNTGELFF. The CDR3 region has the DNA TGTGCCAGTAGTATAGGCGGTAACACCGGGGAGCTGTTTTTT.

Here the CDR3 DNA reads TGCGCCAGCAGCTTGGCGCCGGGTATTGGAAACACCATATATTTT. Translation: CASSLAPGIGNTIYF. The chain carries TRBV5-1 and TRBJ1-3, with D hard to call. The CDR3 spans 15 residues. Germline CDR1 SGHRS, CDR2 YFSETQ. The V gene lost 0 bases and the J gene lost 3 bases, with 10 bases spanning the gap.